The 28 T cell receptor beta chains in this list originate from one sample, sequenced in a study of shared clonotypes between healthy human individuals (dated by TCRdb to about 2020). Libraries were constructed by the immunoSEQ multiplex PCR assay. TCRdb stores this immuneACCESS table with in-frame sequences only. Part of the clones is absent; in the studies checked, under half of the shortfall reflects unresolved V genes, and no reason is known for the rest. The sample table records 400,000 to 550,000 clones; 79% of these occur just once. The ten largest account for approximately 12% of the sample. The specimen sequenced was PBMCs. The receptor set was obtained from a middle-aged woman in good health. Some clones in this sample may be carry-over from other donors' samples.

The table lists this clone with many counts. This chain uses TRBV19 with TRBJ2-1, with 13 bases identical to TRBD2. Germline-derived CDR1 and CDR2 are LNHDA and SQIVND (reference sequence). V dropped 6 bases and J dropped 10; count of bases not matched to a gene: 12. This CDR3 comprises 16 residues. The CDR3 here is CASSPSRTSGGSEQFF. DNA for the CDR3: TGTGCCAGTAGCCCAAGTCGGACTAGCGGGGGCTCCGAGCAGTTCTTC.

This rearrangement joins TRBV10-3 to TRBJ1-1; 7 nucleotides line up with TRBD1. The trim removed 0 bases at V and 6 bases at J, leaving 4 bases unmatched. Germline CDR1 ENHRY, CDR2 SYGVKD. The CDR3 loop spans 14 amino acids. The CDR3 spells CAISESGTEAEAFF. CDR3 sequence (DNA): TGTGCCATCAGTGAGTCGGGGACAGAGGCTGAAGCTTTCTTT.

This clone was recorded only once. Here the CDR3 reads CASRDPRQGAGEQYF. CDR3 DNA sequence: TGCGCCAGCAGAGATCCCAGACAGGGGGCGGGTGAGCAGTACTTC. V gene TRBV4-1 combines with J gene TRBJ2-7, with 10 bases identical to TRBD1. J was trimmed by 7 bases and V by 6 bases; bases with no gene match: 12. The CDR3 is 15 residues long. Looked up from germline, CDR1 is MGHRA and CDR2 is YSYEKL.

The V call is TRBV29-1, the J call TRBJ1-4, with D unresolved. V shed 7 bases and J shed 2 bases, with 8 bases lying between them. The CDR3 covers 12 residues. From germline, CDR1 is SQVTM and CDR2 ANQGSEA. In DNA form, the CDR3 reads TGCAGCGCCACGGATACTAATGAAAAACTGTTTTTT. Translating it yields CSATDTNEKLFF.

The rearrangement uses TRBV10-3 and TRBJ1-2; D possibly corresponds to TRBD1 (5 bases). The length of the CDR3 is 14 residues. CDR1 and CDR2 from the germline V gene are ENHRY and SYGVKD. The ends were cut back, 5 bases at V and 3 bases at J, with 13 bases in the middle. CDR3 in DNA: TGTGCCATCAGTCTGGGGCCTTTCGACTATGGCTACACCTTC. Amino acid sequence: CAISLGPFDYGYTF.

The chain recombines TRBV21-1 with TRBJ1-1; the table's D call of TRBD1 was not tested on the DNA. TRBV21-1 is a listed pseudogene. The CDR3 has 20 residues. The CDR3 is CASWQWGQGRRECQGIEAFF. CDR3 sequence (DNA): TGTGCCTCATGGCAATGGGGACAGGGAAGGCGTGAGTGCCAGGGGATAGAAGCTTTCTTT.

This chain uses TRBV28 with TRBJ1-6, with 10 bases identical to TRBD1. This CDR3 contains 16 residues. The V and J ends lost 5 bases and 6 bases, in that order; junction bases with no gene match: 7. CDR1 is MDHEN and CDR2 is SYDVKM in the germline V gene. The CDR3 sequence is CASSKDRGLSNSPLHF. As DNA, the CDR3 is TGTGCCAGCAGTAAAGACAGGGGGCTAAGTAATTCACCCCTCCACTTT. Full variable domain (outside the CDR3, taken from reference TRBV28 and TRBJ1-6): DVKVTQSSRYLVKRTGEKVFLECVQDMDHENMFWYRQDPGLGLRLIYFSYDVKMKEKGDIPEGYSVSREKKERFSLILESASTNQTSMYLCASSKDRGLSNSPLHFGNGTRLTVT.

The J gene is TRBJ2-2, the V gene TRBV29-1, with 11 nucleotides matching TRBD2. J was trimmed by 4 bases and V by 3 bases; bases with no gene match: 7. Germline assignment: CDR1 SQVTM and CDR2 ANQGSEA. The length of the CDR3 is 16 residues. CDR3 residues: CSVEHVAGGGTGELFF. CDR3 coding DNA: TGCAGCGTTGAGCATGTAGCGGGAGGGGGCACCGGGGAGCTGTTTTTT.

This clone has ten or more counts. The chain combines TRBV9 with TRBJ2-1; D may correspond to TRBD1 or TRBD2 (5 bases each). Trimming cost V 0 bases and J 1 base, with 17 bases left between them. The CDR3 is 18 residues long. Germline CDR1 and CDR2: SGDLS and YYNGEE. The CDR3 nucleotides read TGTGCCAGCAGCGTAGTAGGTGGCGGGCAGGGTTCCTACAATGAGCAGTTCTTC. Its translation is CASSVVGGGQGSYNEQFF.

V usage is TRBV14 and J usage is TRBJ1-2; weak D call: TRBD1 (6 bases). Germline-derived CDR1 and CDR2 are SGHDN and FVKESK. This CDR3 comprises 17 residues. Trimming removed 5 bases at V and 3 bases at J, with 22 bases between. The CDR3 protein is CASSYILDRWGYYGYTF. CDR3 DNA: TGTGCCAGCAGCTACATCCTAGACAGGTGGGGATACTATGGCTACACCTTC.

The sample holds a few counts of this clone. The chain recombines TRBV19 with TRBJ2-5; D remains ambiguous. CDR1 and CDR2 (germline): LNHDA, SQIVND (reference sequence). CDR3 length equals 15 residues. With 4 bases removed from V and 2 bases from J, the gap between germline ends came to 14 bases. CDR3 loop: CASSRTPGPQETQYF. Here the CDR3 DNA reads TGTGCCAGTAGTAGGACCCCGGGCCCACAAGAGACCCAGTACTTC.

This rearrangement joins TRBV11-3 to TRBJ1-5; 10 bases line up with TRBD1. The V gene's germline CDR1 is SGHNT and CDR2 YENEEA. CDR3 length: 16 residues. V shed 4 bases and J 6 bases; nucleotides not matched to a gene: 9. Here the CDR3 DNA reads TGTGCCAGCAGCTCCGAGACAGGGGGCGCGCCTCAGCCCCAGCATTTT. Encoded protein: CASSSETGGAPQPQHF. Supplemented by reference TRBV11-3 and TRBJ1-5, the full variable domain reads EAGVVQSPRYKIIEKKQPVAFWCNPISGHNTLYWYLQNLGQGPELLIRYENEEAVDDSQLPKDRFSAERLKGVDSTLKIQPAELGDSAVYLCASSSETGGAPQPQHFGDGTRLSIL.

The chain employs TRBV12-5 and TRBJ1-4, with D unresolved. The CDR3 runs 14 residues. The V and J ends lost 6 bases and 6 bases respectively, with 14 bases between them. Looked up from germline, CDR1 is LGHNT and CDR2 is FRNRAP. In nucleotides, the CDR3 is TGTGCTAGTGGCACCGGGAGGCGGTATGAAAAACTGTTTTTT. It encodes CASGTGRRYEKLFF.

The gene calls are TRBV7-8 and TRBJ1-2, with 10 positions matching TRBD1. CDR3 size: 13 residues. Germline V gene sequence: CDR1 SGHVS, CDR2 FQNEAQ. The V gene end was trimmed by 5 bases and the J gene end by 7 bases; junction bases not matched to a gene: 4. The CDR3 DNA sequence: TGTGCCAGCAGCGTGGACAGGGGGGGTGGCTACACCTTC. Protein product: CASSVDRGGGYTF.

The rearrangement links TRBV4-3 to TRBJ2-3; D uncertain. This CDR3 comprises 17 residues. CDR1 and CDR2 (germline): LGHNA, YSLEER. The V gene lost 1 base and the J gene lost 3 bases, with 17 bases spanning the gap. The CDR3 spells CASSQGGAPAGTDTQYF. CDR3 in DNA: TGCGCCAGCAGCCAAGGGGGTGCCCCCGCCGGTACAGATACGCAGTATTTT.

A remark on this clone: The sample holds other DNA sequences that translate to the same CDR3. The V gene is TRBV20-1, the J gene TRBJ2-7, with D hard to call. V was cut by 1 base and J by 2 bases, with 3 bases left in between. This CDR3 region has 11 residues. Germline loops: CDR1 DFQATT, CDR2 SNEGSKA (reference sequence). For the CDR3, the DNA is TGCAGTGCTAGAGCAACCTACGAGCAGTACTTC. This gives the protein CSARATYEQYF.

This clone showed up just a few times. The rearrangement links TRBV7-2 to TRBJ1-2, with D perhaps matching TRBD1 (6 bases). The germline gives CDR1 SGHTA, CDR2 FQGNSA. The CDR3 is 12 residues long. Trimming stripped 6 bases from V and 6 bases from J, with 11 bases between. This CDR3 reads CASRQGKDGYTF. CDR3 DNA sequence: TGTGCCAGCAGGCAGGGGAAGGATGGCTACACCTTC. Together with reference TRBV7-2 and TRBJ1-2, the CDR3 gives the full variable domain: GAGVSQSPSNKVTEKGKDVELRCDPISGHTALYWYRQSLGQGLEFLIYFQGNSAPDKSGLPSDRFSAERTGGSVSTLTIQRTQQEDSAVYLCASRQGKDGYTFGSGTRLTVV.

This chain uses TRBV6-1 with TRBJ1-2; TRBD1 aligns across 7 bases. This CDR3 is built from 13 residues. V shed 1 base, J shed 8 bases, and the junction held 4 bases outside the gene matches. Germline CDR1 reads MNHNS; CDR2 reads SASEGT. The CDR3 DNA is TGTGCCAGCAGTGAAGGAGGGGGCCAAGGCTACACCTTC. It yields the protein CASSEGGGQGYTF.

The genes are TRBV9 and TRBJ2-3; TRBD1 aligns across 10 bases. The germline CDR1 and CDR2 sequences are SGDLS and YYNGEE. The CDR3 is 17 amino acids. Trimming removed 4 bases from V and 5 bases from J; junction bases left unmatched: 13. CDR3 in amino acids: CASSRTSRQGAKDTQYF. DNA of the CDR3: TGTGCCAGCAGCCGGACATCGCGACAGGGGGCAAAAGATACGCAGTATTTT.

This chain links TRBV4-1 with TRBJ1-2; 7 nucleotides match TRBD1. This CDR3 comprises 13 residues. Trimming cost V 2 bases and J 8 bases; bases outside gene matches: 5. The germline V gene has CDR1 MGHRA and CDR2 YSYEKL. The CDR3 coding sequence is TGCGCCAGCAGCCAACCAGGGGGGCCCGGCTACACCTTC. Protein: CASSQPGGPGYTF.

This clone has at least ten counts. V and J are TRBV30 and TRBJ1-5; D remains ambiguous. Deletions cut 3 bases from V and 3 bases from J, with 15 bases between. The CDR3 contains 15 residues. In germline, CDR1 is GTSNPN, CDR2 SVGIG (reference sequence). CDR3 nucleotides: TGTGCCTGGAGCGCACTTTTGGGATCCAATCAGCCCCAGCATTTT. This encodes CAWSALLGSNQPQHF.

This chain uses TRBV5-4 with TRBJ1-3; TRBD1 is a possible D gene (6 bases). The CDR3 totals 12 residues. Germline values: CDR1 SGHNT, CDR2 YYREEE (reference sequence). Trimming stripped 10 bases from V and 4 bases from J, with 12 bases between. The CDR3 coding sequence is TGTGCCTCACAGGGAAACGGAAACACCATATATTTT. It yields the protein CASQGNGNTIYF.

The chain has TRBV19 and TRBJ2-1; the D gene is possibly TRBD1 (5 bases). The CDR3 length is 15 residues. The V end lost 3 bases, the J end lost 10 bases, and 19 bases lay between the germline ends. Germline V gives CDR1 LNHDA, CDR2 SQIVND (reference sequence). In nucleotides, the CDR3 is TGTGCCAGTAGTATTTGGGGCCAGGGTAGCCCGGAGCAGTTCTTC. Its protein is CASSIWGQGSPEQFF.

The chain employs TRBV4-3 and TRBJ2-1, with 8 bases lining up with TRBD2. The trim removed 0 bases at V and 6 bases at J, leaving 10 bases unmatched. CDR1 LGHNA and CDR2 YSLEER come from the germline V gene. This CDR3 contains 17 residues. CDR3 sequence: CASSQEGSSGTTNEQFF. The CDR3 DNA reads TGCGCCAGCAGCCAAGAAGGGAGTAGCGGGACTACCAATGAGCAGTTCTTC.

The rearrangement joins TRBV15 to TRBJ2-3; a possible D gene is TRBD1 (6 bases). The germline CDR1 and CDR2 sequences are LNHNV and YYDKDF (reference sequence). Trimming stripped 0 bases from V and 3 bases from J, with 10 bases between. CDR3 length: 15 amino acids. CDR3 residues: CATSRDTGHTDTQYF. The CDR3 region has the DNA TGTGCCACCAGCAGAGATACAGGGCATACAGATACGCAGTATTTT.

This clone showed up just a few times. The chain carries TRBV19 and TRBJ1-2; TRBD1 aligns across 7 bases. This CDR3 region has 11 residues. J lost 7 bases, V lost 8 bases, and 4 bases had no gene match. Per the germline V gene, CDR1 is LNHDA and CDR2 is SQIVND (reference sequence). In nucleotides, the CDR3 is TGTGCCAGTCGACAGGGAGTTGGCTACACCTTC. The encoded protein is CASRQGVGYTF. Using reference TRBV19 and TRBJ1-2 for the parts outside the CDR3, the full variable domain is DGGITQSPKYLFRKEGQNVTLSCEQNLNHDAMYWYRQDPGQGLRLIYYSQIVNDFQKGDIAEGYSVSREKKESFPLTVTSAQKNPTAFYLCASRQGVGYTFGSGTRLTVV.

The chain links TRBV18 to TRBJ1-1; 7 bases fit TRBD1. The ends lost 5 bases at V and 1 base at J; junction bases unmatched: 7. The CDR3 spans 15 residues. From germline, CDR1 is KGHSH and CDR2 LQKENI. The CDR3 region is CASSTRQGENTEAFF. CDR3 DNA sequence: TGTGCCAGCTCAACAAGACAGGGAGAGAACACTGAAGCTTTCTTT.

This clone turned up a few times. V gene TRBV7-3 combines with J gene TRBJ1-5; D is perhaps TRBD1 (5 bases). Trimming removed 4 bases from V and 9 bases from J, with 16 bases in between. The germline gives CDR1 SGHTA, CDR2 FQGTGA. The CDR3 totals 14 residues. DNA of the CDR3: TGTGCCAGCAGCTCAGACGGGCCTCAGGGGCCCCAGCATTTT. It is translated as CASSSDGPQGPQHF.